The 28 T cell receptor beta chains given below trace back to one sample, sequenced in a study of cytomegalovirus exposure and HLA in healthy donors. PCR employed 60 Vbeta and 13 Jbeta primers. Sequenced by immunoSEQ multiplex PCR; TCRdb stores in-frame clones only, minus some. This repertoire shows approximately 110,000 clones, around 82% found once; its top ten account for 5.4%. Sequencing was carried out using PBMCs. Receptors originate from a woman aged 30 to 39 in good health and CMV-seropositive.

The chain is built from TRBV9 and TRBJ2-7; TRBD2 matches at 7 bases. The V gene end was trimmed by 4 bases and the J gene end by 3 bases; junction bases not matched to a gene: 7. Germline values: CDR1 SGDLS, CDR2 YYNGEE. The CDR3 totals 14 residues. The CDR3 sequence is CASSPWGGDYEQYF. The DNA for the CDR3 is TGTGCCAGCAGCCCGTGGGGGGGAGACTACGAGCAGTACTTC.

The rearrangement joins TRBV5-1 to TRBJ1-6, with 7 bases identical to TRBD1. CDR1 and CDR2 (germline): SGHRS, YFSETQ. CDR3 length equals 17 residues. The ends lost 0 bases at V and 4 bases at J; junction bases unmatched: 7. The CDR3 sequence: CASSLEEGQLYNSPLHF. Here the CDR3 DNA reads TGCGCCAGCAGCTTGGAGGAGGGACAGCTGTATAATTCACCCCTCCACTTT.

The gene calls are TRBV12-5 and TRBJ1-2; 9 bases are a match to TRBD1. The CDR3 sequence is 14 residues long. V lost 6 bases and J lost 3; bases outside the gene matches: 5. CDR1 and CDR2 from the germline V gene are LGHNT and FRNRAP. This CDR3 reads CASGARDRDYGYTF. The CDR3 DNA reads TGTGCTAGTGGGGCAAGGGACAGGGACTATGGCTACACCTTC.

The rearrangement joins TRBV9 to TRBJ1-1, with D maybe TRBD1 (6 bases). The CDR3 extends over 13 amino acids. CDR1 is SGDLS and CDR2 is YYNGEE in the germline V gene. V lost 2 bases, J lost 3 bases, and 8 bases lay in between. The CDR3 DNA follows: TGTGCCAGCAGCGTGGGGACATACACTGAAGCTTTCTTT. Translated: CASSVGTYTEAFF.

The CDR3 nucleotides are TGTGCCAGCAGTTACCCTCTTCGGCCCGGGGCCTACGAGCAGTACTTC. Its protein product is CASSYPLRPGAYEQYF. The rearrangement uses TRBV6-5 and TRBJ2-7; TRBD2 is a possible D gene (5 bases). Germline CDR1 and CDR2: MNHEY and SVGAGI. The CDR3 totals 16 residues. The V end lost 2 bases, the J end lost 2 bases, and 16 bases lay between the germline ends.

This chain uses TRBV28 with TRBJ2-2; 8 bases are shared with TRBD1. The CDR3 has 15 residues. The germline V gene has CDR1 MDHEN and CDR2 SYDVKM. J lost 3 bases, V lost 6 bases, and 6 bases had no gene match. Here the CDR3 reads CASRTDRDDTGELFF. The CDR3 DNA is TGTGCCAGCAGGACGGACAGGGACGACACCGGGGAGCTGTTTTTT.

There are a few counts of this clone. The gene calls are TRBV5-1 and TRBJ2-7; the D gene is possibly TRBD1 (6 bases). The V end lost 1 base, the J end lost 3 bases, and 11 bases lay between the germline ends. The CDR3 contains 14 residues. Looked up from germline, CDR1 is SGHRS and CDR2 is YFSETQ. CDR3 in amino acids: CASSLQGMYYEQYF. CDR3 sequence (DNA): TGCGCCAGCAGCTTGCAGGGGATGTACTACGAGCAGTACTTC.

This clone has just a few counts. The chain carries TRBV4-2 and TRBJ1-2, with D uncertain. The V gene's germline CDR1 is LGHNA and CDR2 YNFKEQ. This CDR3 is built from 12 residues. V lost 6 bases, J lost 8 bases, and 13 bases lay in between. The CDR3 loop reads CASRSDGEGYTF. Written as DNA, the CDR3 is TGTGCCAGCAGATCGGACGGGGAAGGCTACACCTTC.

This chain joins TRBV7-9 and TRBJ2-1, with 10 bases aligning to TRBD2. The CDR3 sequence is 15 residues long. The germline V gene encodes CDR1 SEHNR and CDR2 FQNEAQ (reference sequence). V trimming: 4 bases; J trimming: 4 bases; junction bases outside the gene matches: 4. The CDR3 coding sequence is TGTGCCAGCAGCTCAGCGGGGGGGCCTTACAATGAGCAGTTCTTC. Translating gives CASSSAGGPYNEQFF.

The chain is built from TRBV7-8 and TRBJ1-2; 7 positions agree with TRBD1. V lost 3 bases and J lost 2; bases outside the gene matches: 15. The CDR3 spans 18 residues. The germline CDR1 and CDR2 sequences are SGHVS and FQNEAQ. This CDR3 reads CASSFISTGAKTNYGYTF. In DNA, the CDR3 is TGTGCCAGCAGCTTTATAAGTACAGGGGCCAAGACCAACTATGGCTACACCTTC.

A word on this clone: Sequence at one end of the junction differs from germline and may be a read error. The genes are TRBV7-9 and TRBJ2-1; tentative D call: TRBD2 (5 bases). The CDR3 runs to 12 residues. Germline V gene lookup returns CDR1 SEHNR and CDR2 FQNEAQ (reference sequence). CDR3: CSSSAASYEQFF. The CDR3 DNA follows: TGTTCCAGCAGCGCCGCTAGCTATGAGCAGTTCTTC.

This clone was seen more than once but under ten times. V is TRBV6-5 and J is TRBJ1-4, with D maybe TRBD1 (6 bases). Germline V gene data show CDR1 as MNHEY and CDR2 as SVGAGI. Trimming removed 8 bases at V and 8 bases at J, with 21 bases between. The CDR3 covers 15 residues. The CDR3 reads CASGGEGGQEEKLFF. The DNA of the CDR3 is TGTGCCAGCGGGGGGGAGGGGGGCCAGGAGGAAAAACTGTTTTTT.

The chain employs TRBV15 and TRBJ1-1; 9 bases are a match to TRBD1. V shed 3 bases and J 3 bases; nucleotides not matched to a gene: 8. CDR3 size: 16 residues. Germline CDR1 reads LNHNV; CDR2 reads YYDKDF (reference sequence). CDR3 in amino acids: CATSSAGTGRYTEAFF. The CDR3 coding sequence is TGTGCCACCAGCAGTGCCGGGACAGGGAGGTACACTGAAGCTTTCTTT.

A remark on this clone: The same CDR3 arises from other DNA sequences in this sample as well. The rearrangement joins TRBV6-5 to TRBJ1-3, with a possible D match to TRBD1 (6 bases). Between the trimmed V and J ends, which lost 8 bases and 0 bases, there was a span of 14 bases. There are 15 residues in the CDR3. Germline CDR1 and CDR2: MNHEY and SVGAGI. CDR3 protein: CASQNDRLSGNTIYF. The DNA of the CDR3 is TGTGCCAGCCAGAACGACAGGCTCTCTGGAAACACCATATATTTT.

The rearrangement uses TRBV19 and TRBJ2-6, with D perhaps matching TRBD1 (5 bases). V gave up 7 bases and J gave up 0 bases, with 10 bases separating them. The germline gives CDR1 LNHDA, CDR2 SQIVND (reference sequence). The CDR3 extends over 15 amino acids. CDR3 DNA: TGTGCCAGTACAGGGTTTGCCTCTGGGGCCAACGTCCTGACTTTC. It is translated as CASTGFASGANVLTF.

In its sample, this clone was seen a few times. This chain connects TRBV27 to TRBJ2-7; TRBD1 matches at 9 bases. Germline CDR1 MNHEY, CDR2 SMNVEV (reference sequence). V shed 7 bases, J shed 7 bases, and the junction held 11 bases outside the gene matches. The CDR3 totals 14 residues. The CDR3 sequence: CASTIVQGAQEQYF. CDR3 coding DNA: TGTGCCAGCACGATAGTACAGGGGGCCCAGGAGCAGTACTTC.

This clone came up a few times. The gene calls are TRBV7-6 and TRBJ2-5; D is possibly TRBD2 (6 bases). Trimming shortened V by 3 bases and J by 5 bases, and 7 bases separated the two germline ends. CDR3 length: 12 amino acids. The V gene's germline CDR1 is SGHVS and CDR2 FNYEAQ. The CDR3 region is CASSLAGETQYF. The DNA of the CDR3 is TGTGCCAGCAGCTTGGCGGGGGAGACCCAGTACTTC.

V is TRBV18 and J is TRBJ2-1, with TRBD1 identical over 9 bases. Trimming at V came to 3 bases and at J to 4 bases, leaving 10 bases not matched to a gene. Germline values: CDR1 KGHSH, CDR2 LQKENI. The CDR3 consists of 17 residues. The CDR3: CASSPKTGGTQYNEQFF. The CDR3 DNA sequence: TGTGCCAGCTCACCGAAGACAGGGGGGACGCAATACAATGAGCAGTTCTTC.

The V call is TRBV4-1, the J call TRBJ2-1; a weak D match, TRBD1 (6 bases). The CDR3 consists of 15 residues. Germline assignment: CDR1 MGHRA and CDR2 YSYEKL. The germline V and J ends were trimmed by 6 bases and 0 bases, with 12 bases remaining between them. CDR3 DNA sequence: TGCGCCAGCAGAGAAACAGGGCTCTCCTACAATGAGCAGTTCTTC. The encoded protein is CASRETGLSYNEQFF.

This clone was found a few times. The CDR3 loop reads CASSSGHYEQYF. The CDR3 DNA follows: TGTGCCAGCAGCTCCGGACATTACGAGCAGTACTTC. The rearrangement links TRBV7-8 to TRBJ2-7; D is possibly TRBD1 (5 bases). Trimming left V 4 bases short and J 4 bases short, with 8 bases between. This CDR3 comprises 12 residues. Germline CDR1 reads SGHVS; CDR2 reads FQNEAQ.

The chain employs TRBV4-2 and TRBJ2-6, with 8 bases matching TRBD1. The CDR3 length is 18 residues. The V gene end was trimmed by 0 bases and the J gene end by 2 bases; junction bases not matched to a gene: 6. The germline V gene encodes CDR1 LGHNA and CDR2 YNFKEQ. The CDR3 bases are TGTGCCAGCAGCCAAGATCCCAGGGGGCTTGCTGGGGCCAACGTCCTGACTTTC. This translates into CASSQDPRGLAGANVLTF.

This chain uses TRBV11-3 with TRBJ2-1; 12 positions match TRBD2. The CDR3 length is 15 residues. Germline assignment: CDR1 SGHNT and CDR2 YENEEA. V lost 5 bases to trimming and J lost 3 bases; unmatched junction nucleotides: 2. The CDR3, as DNA: TGTGCCAGCAGCCAACTAGCGGGAGGCTACAATGAGCAGTTCTTC. Its protein product is CASSQLAGGYNEQFF.

The rearrangement links TRBV2 to TRBJ2-5, with D possibly TRBD2 on 6 matching bases. Germline loops: CDR1 SNHLY, CDR2 FYNNEI. This CDR3 is 13 amino acids long. V gave up 5 bases and J gave up 2 bases, with 9 bases separating them. CDR3 protein: CASSNGRQETQYF. CDR3 DNA: TGTGCCAGCAGTAACGGGAGACAAGAGACCCAGTACTTC.

The chain is built from TRBV7-8 and TRBJ2-2; 7 nucleotides agree with TRBD2. V was clipped by 3 bases and J by 5 bases; unmatched bases: 9. Germline CDR1 is SGHVS and CDR2 is FQNEAQ. CDR3 length equals 16 residues. CDR3 region: CASSFGAGVVTGELFF. The CDR3 region has the DNA TGTGCCAGCAGCTTCGGTGCGGGAGTTGTGACCGGGGAGCTGTTTTTT.

This clone was detected only once. This chain joins TRBV7-9 and TRBJ1-1, with D possibly matching TRBD1 (6 bases). This CDR3 has 14 residues. Germline-derived CDR1 and CDR2 are SEHNR and FQNEAQ (reference sequence). The V gene lost 1 base and the J gene lost 5 bases, with 11 bases spanning the gap. The CDR3 region is CASSLDQGLTEAFF. DNA for the CDR3: TGTGCCAGCAGCTTAGATCAGGGGCTGACTGAAGCTTTCTTT.

This chain links TRBV5-4 with TRBJ2-2, with 8 positions matching TRBD2. Germline CDR1 SGHNT, CDR2 YYREEE (reference sequence). Trimming cost V 4 bases and J 1 base; bases outside gene matches: 3. The CDR3 loop spans 15 amino acids. CDR3 bases: TGTGCCAGCAGCCGGGGGGGGCAGAACACCGGGGAGCTGTTTTTT. Protein sequence: CASSRGGQNTGELFF.

This chain uses TRBV19 with TRBJ2-1, with 13 bases aligning to TRBD2. Germline V CDR1 and CDR2: LNHDA, SQIVND (reference sequence). CDR3 length: 15 residues. J was trimmed by 8 bases and V by 6 bases; bases with no gene match: 7. CDR3 region: CASRMGLAGMYEQFF. The DNA of the CDR3 is TGTGCCAGTAGGATGGGACTAGCGGGAATGTATGAGCAGTTCTTC.

This chain links TRBV11-3 with TRBJ2-7, with TRBD2 matching over 8 bases. This CDR3 spans 17 amino acids. Germline V gene lookup returns CDR1 SGHNT and CDR2 YENEEA. V was clipped by 5 bases and J by 6 bases; unmatched bases: 18. The CDR3 loop is CASSLAGGRNLRVEQYF. The CDR3 nucleotides read TGTGCCAGCAGCCTTGCTGGCGGGAGGAACCTTCGAGTCGAGCAGTACTTC.